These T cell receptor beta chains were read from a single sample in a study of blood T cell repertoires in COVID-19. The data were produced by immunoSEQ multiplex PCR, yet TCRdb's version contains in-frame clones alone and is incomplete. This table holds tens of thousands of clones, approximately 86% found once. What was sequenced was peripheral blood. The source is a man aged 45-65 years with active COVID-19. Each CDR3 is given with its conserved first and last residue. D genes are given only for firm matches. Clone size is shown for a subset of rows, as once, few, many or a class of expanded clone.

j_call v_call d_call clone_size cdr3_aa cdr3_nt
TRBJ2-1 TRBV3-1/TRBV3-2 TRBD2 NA CASRGSSGRVEQFF TGTGCCAGCAGGGGGTCTAGCGGGAGGGTTGAGCAGTTCTTC
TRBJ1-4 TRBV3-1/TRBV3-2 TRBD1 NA CASSQDRKRAGGDSIAKLFF TGTGCCAGCAGCCAAGATCGGAAGAGAGCAGGGGGCGATTCGATCGCAAAACTGTTTTTT
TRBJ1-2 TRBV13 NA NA CASSQGRPYGYTF TGTGCCAGCAGCCAGGGGCGTCCCTATGGCTACACCTTC
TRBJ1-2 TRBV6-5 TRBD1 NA CASSSLGQGALGYTF TGTGCCAGCAGTTCCCTGGGACAGGGGGCGCTTGGCTACACCTTC
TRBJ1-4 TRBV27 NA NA CASSRPGTNEKLFF TGTGCCAGCAGTAGGCCGGGGACTAATGAAAAACTGTTTTTT
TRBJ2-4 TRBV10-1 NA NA CASSEGGPKNIQYF TGCGCCAGCAGTGAAGGGGGTCCCAAAAACATTCAGTACTTC
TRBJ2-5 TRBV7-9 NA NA CASSLGTQETQYF TGTGCCAGCAGCTTAGGCACTCAAGAGACCCAGTACTTC
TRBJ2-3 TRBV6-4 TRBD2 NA CASSDSSGGATDTQYF TGTGCCAGCAGTGACTCTAGCGGGGGGGCCACAGATACGCAGTATTTT
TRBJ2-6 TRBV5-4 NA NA CASSQTGSGVGANVLTF TGTGCCAGCAGCCAAACAGGGAGCGGGGTTGGGGCCAACGTCCTGACTTTC
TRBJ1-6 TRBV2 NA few CASSGPDSSGYYNSPLHF TGTGCCAGCAGTGGACCTGATTCTTCGGGATACTATAATTCACCCCTCCACTTT
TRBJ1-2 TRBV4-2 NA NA CASSQESRAGGYTF TGTGCCAGCAGCCAAGAGAGCAGGGCGGGGGGCTACACCTTC
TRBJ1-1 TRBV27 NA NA CASRRATGRTEAFF TGTGCCAGCAGGAGGGCCACGGGTCGGACTGAAGCTTTCTTT
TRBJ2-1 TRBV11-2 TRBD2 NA CASSFGLAHNEQFF TGTGCCAGCAGCTTTGGACTAGCTCACAATGAGCAGTTCTTC
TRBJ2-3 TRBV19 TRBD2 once CASRVENSGEQYF TGTGCCAGTCGCGTCGAGAACAGCGGGGAGCAGTATTTT
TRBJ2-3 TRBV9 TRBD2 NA CASSPTSGRALRITDTQYF TGTGCCAGCAGCCCGACTAGCGGGAGGGCCCTTCGTATAACAGATACGCAGTATTTT
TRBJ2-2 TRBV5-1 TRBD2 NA CASSLTILAGQTGELFF TGCGCCAGCAGCCTCACAATACTAGCGGGGCAGACCGGGGAGCTGTTTTTT
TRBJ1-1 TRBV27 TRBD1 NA CASSRTGEFTEAFF TGTGCCAGCAGTAGGACAGGGGAATTCACTGAAGCTTTCTTT
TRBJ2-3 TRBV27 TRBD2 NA CASRQREWGKDTQYF TGTGCCAGCAGGCAGCGGGAGTGGGGTAAGGATACGCAGTATTTT
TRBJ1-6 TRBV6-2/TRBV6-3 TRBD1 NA CASSYLGQGARSPLHF TGTGCCAGCAGTTACCTCGGACAGGGGGCTAGGTCACCCCTCCACTTT
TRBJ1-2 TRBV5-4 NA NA CASSPGTALWGGTF TGTGCCAGCAGCCCCGGGACGGCTCTATGGGGGGGGACCTTC
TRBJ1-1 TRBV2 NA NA CASSPGQITEAFF TGTGCCAGCAGTCCAGGACAGATAACTGAAGCTTTCTTT
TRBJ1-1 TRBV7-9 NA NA CASSLDQGNTEAFF TGTGCCAGCAGCTTAGATCAGGGAAACACTGAAGCTTTCTTT
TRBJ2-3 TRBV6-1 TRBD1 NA CASSARDSGYRDTQYF TGTGCCAGCAGTGCCCGGGACAGTGGGTATCGGGATACGCAGTATTTT
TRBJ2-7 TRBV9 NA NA CASSVVGGEQYF TGTGCCAGCAGCGTAGTAGGGGGCGAGCAGTACTTC
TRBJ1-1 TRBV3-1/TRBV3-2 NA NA CASSQEVRRGPNTEAFF TGTGCCAGCAGCCAAGAGGTCCGAAGGGGCCCCAACACTGAAGCTTTCTTT
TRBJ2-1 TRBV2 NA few CASSEEGQKQFF TGTGCCAGCAGTGAAGAAGGACAGAAGCAGTTCTTC
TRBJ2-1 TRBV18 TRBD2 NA CASSPPTSGGAYEQFF TGTGCCAGCTCACCACCTACTAGCGGGGGGGCATATGAGCAGTTCTTC
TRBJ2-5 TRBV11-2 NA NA CASSLGQGRVTQYF TGTGCCAGCAGCTTAGGTCAGGGAAGGGTGACCCAGTACTTC
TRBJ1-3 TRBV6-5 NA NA CASSYNGNSGNTIYF TGTGCCAGCAGTTACAACGGGAACTCTGGAAACACCATATATTTT
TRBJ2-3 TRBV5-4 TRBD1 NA CASRPTRGNTDTQYF TGTGCCAGCAGACCCACCAGGGGGAATACAGATACGCAGTATTTT
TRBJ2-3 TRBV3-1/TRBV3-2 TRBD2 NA CASSTWTSGEFEDTQYF TGTGCCAGCAGCACTTGGACTAGCGGGGAATTCGAAGATACGCAGTATTTT